The rows below give T cell receptor beta chains drawn from one sample of a study of blood T cell repertoires in COVID-19. Repertoires were generated with immunoSEQ multiplex PCR, while TCRdb's copy carries only in-frame clones and drops some. The data show under 150,000 clones, with 70% to 90% seen just once and around 2.5% held by the top ten. The specimen was PBMCs or T cells enriched from blood (not recorded which). These receptors came from a woman in her 50s who had recovered from COVID-19. CDR3s include the opening cysteine and the closing phenylalanine or tryptophan. Fields, in order: D gene, J gene, V gene, clone size, CDR3 protein, CDR3 DNA. D genes are given only for firm matches. Not all rows give a size; the values are once, few, many and, for expanded clones, a class.

>TRBD2|TRBJ2-7|TRBV7-9|few
CASRTTSGGPGEQYF
TGTGCCAGCAGAACGACTAGCGGGGGGCCGGGGGAGCAGTACTTC
>TRBD1|TRBJ1-2|TRBV14|NA
CASTGGLPSSDYGYTF
TGTGCCAGCACAGGGGGGTTGCCGTCATCTGACTATGGCTACACCTTC
>TRBD1|TRBJ2-3|TRBV19|NA
CASSRTGNTDTQYF
TGTGCCAGTAGTAGGACAGGTAACACAGATACGCAGTATTTT
>NA|TRBJ1-1|TRBV12-3/TRBV12-4|few
CASPGGDTEAFF
TGTGCCAGTCCGGGCGGGGACACTGAAGCTTTCTTT
>TRBD1|TRBJ2-7|TRBV28|NA
CASSDREMGEQYF
TGTGCCAGCAGTGACAGGGAAATGGGCGAGCAGTACTTC
>NA|TRBJ2-2|TRBV10-1|few
CASSEFQATGELFF
TGCGCCAGCAGTGAGTTCCAGGCCACCGGGGAGCTGTTTTTT
>NA|TRBJ2-6|TRBV27|NA
CASSPRGSGANVLTF
TGTGCCAGCAGTCCCCGGGGCTCTGGGGCCAACGTCCTGACTTTC
>NA|TRBJ1-2|TRBV5-1|NA
CASSFTGSTNYGYTF
TGCGCCAGCAGCTTTACAGGCAGTACTAACTATGGCTACACCTTC
>TRBD1|TRBJ2-7|TRBV15|once
CATSRDLSPDRGSGEQYF
TGTGCCACCAGCAGAGATTTATCGCCGGACAGGGGGTCGGGGGAGCAGTACTTC
>NA|TRBJ2-6|TRBV6-5|NA
CASRGANVLTF
TGTGCCTCACGGGGGGCCAACGTCCTGACTTTC
>NA|TRBJ2-4|TRBV13|NA
CASSLGGRQGGKNIQYF
TGTGCCAGCAGCTTAGGGGGAAGACAGGGAGGCAAAAACATTCAGTACTTC
>NA|TRBJ1-5|TRBV28|NA
CASTHQGLGPQHF
TGTGCCAGCACCCACCAAGGACTGGGGCCCCAGCATTTT
>TRBD1|TRBJ2-7|TRBV5-4|NA
CASSFDRVYEQYF
TGTGCCAGCAGCTTTGACAGGGTATACGAGCAGTACTTC
>NA|TRBJ2-2|TRBV3-1/TRBV3-2|NA
CASSQGTGRGTGELFF
TGTGCCAGCAGCCAAGGGACAGGGAGGGGCACCGGGGAGCTGTTTTTT
>NA|TRBJ1-2|TRBV4-3|NA
CASSQEYRDAYGYTF
TGCGCCAGCAGCCAGGAGTACAGGGACGCCTATGGCTACACCTTC
>TRBD2|TRBJ2-7|TRBV5-1|NA
CASRSGSAFGGVHEQYF
TGCGCCAGCAGAAGTGGGAGTGCGTTTGGGGGGGTCCACGAGCAGTACTTC
>TRBD1|TRBJ1-1|TRBV7-8|NA
CASSSGTGLAEAFF
TGTGCCAGCAGCTCGGGGACAGGGCTAGCTGAAGCTTTCTTT
>NA|TRBJ2-7|TRBV4-1|few
CASSQDNAGNEQYF
TGCGCCAGCAGCCAAGATAACGCAGGCAACGAGCAGTACTTC
>TRBD2|TRBJ2-1|TRBV3-1/TRBV3-2|NA
CASSAVSGGPREQFF
TGTGCCAGCAGCGCAGTGTCGGGGGGGCCGCGGGAGCAGTTCTTC
>NA|TRBJ1-1|TRBV6-5|NA
CASTGGGRNTEAFF
TGTGCCAGCACGGGGGGAGGGAGGAACACTGAAGCTTTCTTT
>TRBD1|TRBJ1-1|TRBV7-9|NA
CASSTTGLAEAFF
TGTGCCAGCAGCACGACAGGGTTAGCTGAAGCTTTCTTT
>NA|TRBJ1-4|TRBV27|NA
CASSYGVNEKLFF
TGTGCCAGCAGTTACGGGGTAAATGAAAAACTGTTTTTT
>TRBD1|TRBJ1-6|TRBV10-2|NA
CASIKDRVGNSPLHF
TGCGCCAGCATTAAGGACAGGGTGGGGAATTCACCCCTCCACTTT
>NA|TRBJ2-7|TRBV29-1|NA
CSVGVVAPSYEQYF
TGCAGCGTTGGGGTGGTAGCACCCTCATACGAGCAGTACTTC
>TRBD1|TRBJ2-7|TRBV11-1|NA
CASSPPGTGNYEQYF
TGTGCCAGCAGCCCACCCGGGACAGGGAATTACGAGCAGTACTTC
>NA|TRBJ1-4|TRBV7-9|NA
CASSSGLNEKLFF
TGTGCCAGCAGCTCCGGACTTAATGAAAAACTGTTTTTT
>NA|TRBJ1-2|TRBV5-1|NA
CASSPGGFNYGYTF
TGCGCCAGCAGCCCCGGGGGATTTAACTATGGCTACACCTTC
>TRBD1|TRBJ1-2|TRBV10-3|NA
CAISNRQGPMGGYTF
TGTGCCATCAGTAACCGACAGGGGCCCATGGGTGGCTACACCTTC
>NA|TRBJ2-7|TRBV11-3|NA
CASSLEGASSYEQYF
TGTGCCAGCAGCTTAGAGGGGGCCTCCTCCTACGAGCAGTACTTC
>TRBD1|TRBJ1-1|TRBV2|NA
CASSPPGQGVGSEAFF
TGTGCCAGCAGCCCTCCGGGACAGGGGGTAGGTTCCGAAGCTTTCTTT
>NA|TRBJ1-2|TRBV12-3/TRBV12-4|NA
CASSPRDGYGYTF
TGTGCCAGTTCCCCGAGGGATGGCTATGGCTACACCTTC
>NA|TRBJ1-1|TRBV6-5|NA
CASRHRMNTEAFF
TGTGCCAGCAGACACAGGATGAACACTGAAGCTTTCTTT
>NA|TRBJ1-5|TRBV27|NA
CASSLSFRDRGQHF
TGTGCCAGCAGTTTATCGTTTCGAGACCGGGGTCAGCATTTT
>NA|TRBJ1-1|TRBV7-8|NA
CASSSQFMNTEAFF
TGTGCCAGCAGCTCACAGTTCATGAACACTGAAGCTTTCTTT
>NA|TRBJ2-3|TRBV27|NA
CASSLAQRGDTQYF
TGTGCCAGCAGTTTAGCTCAACGGGGAGATACGCAGTATTTT
>NA|TRBJ2-2|TRBV19|NA
CASGGRGIAAGELFF
TGTGCCAGTGGAGGCCGGGGGATTGCGGCCGGGGAGCTGTTTTTT
>TRBD2|TRBJ2-7|TRBV5-4|once
CASSVFGSSGGNF
TGTGCCAGCAGCGTCTTCGGCTCTAGCGGGGGTAACTTC
>NA|TRBJ1-4|TRBV7-6|few
CASSPGAAGNEKLFF
TGTGCCAGCAGCCCCGGCGCGGCAGGGAATGAAAAACTGTTTTTT
>NA|TRBJ2-1|TRBV19|NA
CASSNREGKQFF
TGTGCCAGTAGTAACCGGGAAGGGAAGCAGTTCTTC
>NA|TRBJ2-1|TRBV2|NA
CASSGASGNEQFF
TGTGCCAGCAGTGGAGCCAGCGGCAATGAGCAGTTCTTC
>TRBD1|TRBJ2-6|TRBV7-9|NA
CASSSYRGRSSGANVLTF
TGTGCCAGCAGTTCTTACAGGGGACGAAGCTCTGGGGCCAACGTCCTGACTTTC
>TRBD1|TRBJ2-7|TRBV5-4|NA
CASSWGQDYEQYF
TGTGCCAGCAGCTGGGGACAGGATTACGAGCAGTACTTC
>NA|TRBJ1-5|TRBV19|NA
CASSMEGVQPQHF
TGTGCCAGTAGTATGGAAGGGGTGCAGCCCCAGCATTTT
>NA|TRBJ1-2|TRBV12-3/TRBV12-4|NA
CASSLGWGYTF
TGTGCCAGCAGTTTGGGCTGGGGCTACACCTTC
>NA|TRBJ1-1|TRBV5-1|NA
CASSLDKGWTEAFF
TGCGCCAGCAGCTTGGACAAGGGGTGGACTGAAGCTTTCTTT